This T cell receptor beta chain was identified during a study of CD8+ T cells in alopecia areata. Study outcomes and limitations: Sequenced scalp T cells also include alphabeta T cells resident in normal skin.

Investigators isolated RNA and reverse transcribed it into cDNA to act as the sequencing template. Clones were sequenced by immunoSEQ multiplex PCR, and TCRdb holds only the in-frame ones, with some missing. The data hold about 290,000 clones, with roughly 64% observed a single time. The treatment denotes: oral pan-JAK inhibitor, 5-10 mg twice daily. Sorting from PBMCs produced CD4+ and CD8+ T cells. This clone was recorded a few times. Its antigen remains unidentified. Trimming pared 2 bases from V and 3 bases from J, leaving 11 bases between. The germline CDR1 and CDR2 sequences are MNHNY and SVGAGI (reference sequence). CDR3 length: 15 residues.

This chain links TRBV6-6 with TRBJ2-1; possibly TRBD2 for D (6 bases). The specimen comprised CD4+ T cells sorted from blood, sampled at week 24, from a patient treated with tofacitinib. The TCR comes from a human donor with alopecia areata. CDR3 sequence reads: CASSYQGGVYNEQFF. CDR3 bases: TGTGCCAGCAGTTACCAAGGCGGGGTCTACAATGAGCAGTTCTTC.